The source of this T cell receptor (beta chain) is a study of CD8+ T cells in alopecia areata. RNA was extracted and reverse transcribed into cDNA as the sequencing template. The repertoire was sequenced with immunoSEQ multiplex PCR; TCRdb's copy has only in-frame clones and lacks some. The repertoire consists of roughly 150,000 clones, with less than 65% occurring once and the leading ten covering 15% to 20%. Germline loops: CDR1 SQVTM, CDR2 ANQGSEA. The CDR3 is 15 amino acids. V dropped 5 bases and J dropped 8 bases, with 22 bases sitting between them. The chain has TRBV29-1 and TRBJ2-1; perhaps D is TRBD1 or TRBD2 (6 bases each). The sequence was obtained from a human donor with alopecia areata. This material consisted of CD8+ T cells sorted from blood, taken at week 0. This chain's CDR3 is CSVWGALVVRDEQFF. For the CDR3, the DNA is TGCAGCGTTTGGGGGGCACTAGTGGTACGGGATGAGCAGTTCTTC.